Listed below are T cell receptor beta chains from one sample, sequenced in a study of blood T cells in healthy people across ages. One entry per CDR3 protein, called by TCRdb with MiXCR from the 5' RACE reads. Among about 1,500,000 distinct CDR3 sequences listed, 42% were seen once. What was sequenced was blood. Every receptor here comes from a woman in her late teens or twenties in good health. Each CDR3 is given with its conserved first and last residue. Fields, in order: clone size, V gene, J gene, D gene, CDR3 DNA, CDR3 protein. D genes are given only for firm matches. The size field is filled for only some rows; it gives once, few, many or a size class.

>-|TRBV4-1|TRBJ2-7|-
TGCGCCAGCAGCCTGCCGCGGACGGCTTACAATGAGCAGTACTTC
CASSLPRTAYNEQYF
>-|TRBV7-9|TRBJ1-4|-
TGTGCCAGCAGCCCAAGGATGTCGGGGATGAATGAAAAACTGTTTTTT
CASSPRMSGMNEKLFF
>-|TRBV18|TRBJ2-7|-
TGTGCCAGCTCCCCAACGATCCCCTCCTACAATGAGCAGTACTTC
CASSPTIPSYNEQYF
>-|TRBV6-1|TRBJ2-7|-
TGTGCCACCTTTCTGGACGGTGGCTACGAGCAGTACTTC
CATFLDGGYEQYF
>-|TRBV20-1|TRBJ2-1|TRBD2
TGCAGTGCTTTAGCGGGAGGCTCCTACAATGAGCAGTTCTTC
CSALAGGSYNEQFF
>-|TRBV6-5|TRBJ1-1|-
TGTGCCAGCAGCCCCGGACGTCTGACGAACACTGAAGCTTTCTTT
CASSPGRLTNTEAFF
>-|TRBV7-2|TRBJ2-6|TRBD2
TGTGCCAGCAGCTTATCAGTGCTAGCGGAGTCTGGGGCCAACGTCCTGACTTTC
CASSLSVLAESGANVLTF
>-|TRBV18|TRBJ2-1|TRBD2
TGTGCCAGCTCACCGAGACTAGCGGGGGGACACCACAATGAGCAGTTCTTC
CASSPRLAGGHHNEQFF
>-|TRBV12-3/TRBV12-4|TRBJ1-2|TRBD1
TGTGCCAGCAGTTTGGGGACAGCCGCAGGGAACTATGGCTACACCTTC
CASSLGTAAGNYGYTF
>few|TRBV5-1|TRBJ2-7|-
TGCGCCAGCAGAGTGAGCGCCCCCTCCTACGAGCAGTACTTC
CASRVSAPSYEQYF
>-|TRBV7-9|TRBJ2-3|-
TGTGCCAGCAGGCAATCAGATACGCAGTATTTT
CASRQSDTQYF
>-|TRBV29-1|TRBJ2-2|TRBD2
TGCAGCGTTGTGTCCAGCGGGGGCACCGGGGAGCTGTTTTTT
CSVVSSGGTGELFF
>-|TRBV28|TRBJ2-3|-
TGTGCCAGCAGTTGGGCAGGACAGCCCGGCACAGATACGCAGTATTTT
CASSWAGQPGTDTQYF
>few|TRBV9|TRBJ1-2|TRBD1
TGTGCCAGCACCGCCGTCCCCGGGACAGGGGGCTCTGGCTACACCTTC
CASTAVPGTGGSGYTF
>-|TRBV11-2|TRBJ2-1|-
TGTGCCAGCAGCTTAACCGAGACCCAGTTCTTC
CASSLTETQFF
>-|TRBV6-6|TRBJ2-7|TRBD1
TGTGCCAGCAGTTACAAAGTCGGGACAGGGGGCTACGAGCAGTACTTC
CASSYKVGTGGYEQYF
>few|TRBV20-1|TRBJ2-7|-
TGCAGCTCGACCGACAGGCCGACAATTCACTCCTACGAGCAGTACTTC
CSSTDRPTIHSYEQYF
>-|TRBV5-1|TRBJ1-5|TRBD1
TGCGCCAGCAGCTTGGAGGGGGCTGGCTATCAGCCCCAGCATTTT
CASSLEGAGYQPQHF
>-|TRBV6-5|TRBJ2-1|TRBD2
TGTGCCAGCAGTTTACTAGCGGGTACGACAGGTGAGCAGTTCTTC
CASSLLAGTTGEQFF
>-|TRBV4-1|TRBJ2-7|-
TGCGCCAGCAGCCATCCCTGGACGGAGAGCTCCTACAATGAGCAGTACTTC
CASSHPWTESSYNEQYF
>few|TRBV5-1|TRBJ1-2|-
TGCGCCAGCAGCATCGGGACTAGTAACTATGGCTACACCTTC
CASSIGTSNYGYTF
>once|TRBV6-1|TRBJ2-5|-
TGTGCCACCACAGGGAGGGATGCGTCAGAGACCCAGTACTTC
CATTGRDASETQYF
>-|TRBV9|TRBJ2-3|TRBD2
TGTGCCAGCAGCCCAGAAGCTAGCGGGATAGATACGCAGTATTTT
CASSPEASGIDTQYF
>few|TRBV10-3|TRBJ2-5|TRBD2
TGTGCCATCAGTGACCCGGGACTAGCGGGAGCTGAGCAGTACTTC
CAISDPGLAGAEQYF
>few|TRBV4-2|TRBJ2-7|-
TGTGCCAGCAGCCAAGACTCAGGTTCCTACGAGCAGTACTTC
CASSQDSGSYEQYF
>few|TRBV2|TRBJ2-4|-
TGTGCCAGCAGTGAAAAGAACTTTGAGGTAGCCAAAAACATTCAGTACTTC
CASSEKNFEVAKNIQYF
>-|TRBV20-1|TRBJ2-7|-
TGCAGTGCTAGAGCCGGAGGGGGGAAATACGAGCAGTACTTC
CSARAGGGKYEQYF
>-|TRBV10-3|TRBJ2-5|-
TGTGCCACGTGGGACCCGGGGGATGAGCAGTACTTC
CATWDPGDEQYF
>few|TRBV10-3|TRBJ2-7|-
TGTGCCATCAGAGGTTGGGGTACTACCTACGAGCAGTACTTC
CAIRGWGTTYEQYF
>-|TRBV2|TRBJ2-1|TRBD2
TGTGCCAGCCGACTAGCGCCTGAGCAGTTCTTC
CASRLAPEQFF
>-|TRBV20-1|TRBJ2-1|TRBD2
TGCAGTGCTAGAGTTCAAGGGAGGGCCGCTGAGCAGTTCTTC
CSARVQGRAAEQFF
>-|TRBV20-1|TRBJ2-7|TRBD2
TGCAGTGCTAGAGAGGGGACTAGCGGATACGAGCAGTACTTC
CSAREGTSGYEQYF
>-|TRBV18|TRBJ1-5|-
TGTGCCAGCTCACCAGAGTTGGGGGTCAGCGGAGGGGAGCCCCAGCATTTT
CASSPELGVSGGEPQHF
>-|TRBV3-1|TRBJ1-6|TRBD1
TGTGCCAGCAGCTCCTTAGGGACAGGAGAGAGCTCCTATAATTCACCCCTCCACTTT
CASSSLGTGESSYNSPLHF
>-|TRBV3-1|TRBJ1-2|-
TGTGCCACGAAGACCAGGGGTACTAACTATGGCTACACCTTC
CATKTRGTNYGYTF
>few|TRBV20-1|TRBJ1-1|-
TGCAGTGCTAGGTCCGGGGGCAGTGAAGCTTTCTTT
CSARSGGSEAFF
>-|TRBV7-6|TRBJ1-6|-
TGTGCCTCCCAGACCGACAGCTCCTATAATTCACCCCTCCACTTT
CASQTDSSYNSPLHF
>-|TRBV6-2/TRBV6-3|TRBJ2-3|-
TGTGCCAGCTATAATCCGGGACTGAACATCGATACGCAGTATTTT
CASYNPGLNIDTQYF
>-|TRBV4-1|TRBJ2-7|-
TGCGCCAGCAGCCAGCGGGACTCAGTTAACAATGAGCAGTACTTC
CASSQRDSVNNEQYF
>-|TRBV7-9|TRBJ2-5|-
TGTGCCAGCAGCTTGGGTGGAGGGGGCATAAAGACCCTGTACTTC
CASSLGGGGIKTLYF
>few|TRBV2|TRBJ2-7|TRBD1
TGTGCCAGCAGTGAGGCTGGACAGGACTACGAGCAGTACTTC
CASSEAGQDYEQYF
>-|TRBV6-5|TRBJ2-6|-
TGTGCCAGCAGATCGATCCACTCTGGGGCCAACGTCCTGACTTTC
CASRSIHSGANVLTF
>-|TRBV5-1|TRBJ2-5|TRBD2
TGCGCCAGCAGCTTCCGACTAGCGGGGGGGGGCCACAATGAGCAGTACTTC
CASSFRLAGGGHNEQYF
>-|TRBV7-2|TRBJ2-1|-
TGTGCCAGCAGCTCCCCCAAGGAGGGAGTGGACTTTAACTACAATGAGCAGTTCTTC
CASSSPKEGVDFNYNEQFF
>-|TRBV28|TRBJ2-3|TRBD1
TGTGCCAGCAGTTCCCTCCAGACAGGGGCCTGGGGAGATACGCAGTATTTT
CASSSLQTGAWGDTQYF